Here is one T cell receptor beta chain with its context. Per the authors' pipeline: Reference gene primers were amplified, and this amplification served to estimate nucleated cell counts. Sequencing was performed with immunoSEQ multiplex PCR; in TCRdb, only in-frame clones are kept and a portion is missing. D and trimming come from the DNA, and the V and J calls and clone size come from that table. Among about 310,000 clones listed, around 89% were seen once. The data belong to a study of blood T cell repertoires in COVID-19. Study in general: Nucleic acid was either cDNA or gDNA, and it came from T cells, B-cell-depleted T cells, or PBMCs.

Germline V gene lookup returns CDR1 MNHEY and CDR2 SMNVEV (reference sequence). The CDR3 length is 14 residues. V lost 5 bases, J lost 4 bases, and 14 bases lay in between. Followed longitudinally, the Seattle patients had been enrolled during active infection. This TCR was recovered from a woman aged 40-49 years with COVID-19, enrolled during active disease. The rearrangement uses TRBV27 and TRBJ1-1; no firm D call. The sample consisted of peripheral blood. The CDR3 DNA sequence: TGTGCCAGCAGTGTCCGTCTTGGAGGCACTGAAGCTTTCTTT. Translating gives CASSVRLGGTEAFF.